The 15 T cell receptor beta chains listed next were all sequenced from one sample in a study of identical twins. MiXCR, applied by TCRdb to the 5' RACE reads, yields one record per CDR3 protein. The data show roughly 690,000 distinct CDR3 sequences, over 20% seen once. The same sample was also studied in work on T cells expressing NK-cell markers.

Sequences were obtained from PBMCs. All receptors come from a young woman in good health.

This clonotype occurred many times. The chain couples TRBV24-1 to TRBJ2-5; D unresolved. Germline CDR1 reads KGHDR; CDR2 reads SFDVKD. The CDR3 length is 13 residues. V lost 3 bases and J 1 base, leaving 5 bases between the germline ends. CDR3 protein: CATSDGSQETQYF. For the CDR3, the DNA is TGTGCCACCAGTGATGGCAGCCAAGAGACCCAGTACTTC.

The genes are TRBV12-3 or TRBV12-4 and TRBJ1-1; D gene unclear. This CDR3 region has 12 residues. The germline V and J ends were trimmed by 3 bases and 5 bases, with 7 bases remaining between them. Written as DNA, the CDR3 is TGTGCCAGCAGTTTCTCGTTGACTGAAGCTTTCTTT. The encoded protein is CASSFSLTEAFF.

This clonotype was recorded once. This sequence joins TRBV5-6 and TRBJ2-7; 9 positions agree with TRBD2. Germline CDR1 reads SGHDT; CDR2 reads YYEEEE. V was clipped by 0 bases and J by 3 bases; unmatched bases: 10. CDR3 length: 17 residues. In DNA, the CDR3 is TGTGCCAGCAGCTTGGTTAGCGGGGGTTCCTATTTCTACGAGCAGTACTTC. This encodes CASSLVSGGSYFYEQYF.

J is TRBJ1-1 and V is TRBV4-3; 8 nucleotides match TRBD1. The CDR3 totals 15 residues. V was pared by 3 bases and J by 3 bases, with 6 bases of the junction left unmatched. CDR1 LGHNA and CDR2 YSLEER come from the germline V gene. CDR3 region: CASSHGDRRYTEAFF. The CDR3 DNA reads TGCGCCAGCAGCCATGGGGACAGGCGATACACTGAAGCTTTCTTT.

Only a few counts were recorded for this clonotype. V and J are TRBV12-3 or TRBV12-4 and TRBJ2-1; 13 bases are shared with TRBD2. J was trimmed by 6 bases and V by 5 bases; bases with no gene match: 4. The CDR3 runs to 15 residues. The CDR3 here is CASSPTSGRFNEQFF. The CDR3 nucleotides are TGTGCCAGCAGTCCGACTAGCGGGAGGTTCAATGAGCAGTTCTTC.

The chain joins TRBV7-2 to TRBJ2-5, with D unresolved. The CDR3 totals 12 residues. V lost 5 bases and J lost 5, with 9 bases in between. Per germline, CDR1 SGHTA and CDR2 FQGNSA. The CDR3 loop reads CASSDPWETQYF. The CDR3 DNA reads TGTGCCAGCAGCGACCCGTGGGAGACCCAGTACTTC.

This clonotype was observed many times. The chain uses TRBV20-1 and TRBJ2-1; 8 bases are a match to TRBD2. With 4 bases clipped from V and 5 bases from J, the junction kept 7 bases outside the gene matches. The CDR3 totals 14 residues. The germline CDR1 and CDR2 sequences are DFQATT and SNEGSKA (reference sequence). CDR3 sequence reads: CSAILGREDNEQFF. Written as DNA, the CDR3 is TGCAGTGCTATTCTCGGGAGGGAGGACAATGAGCAGTTCTTC.

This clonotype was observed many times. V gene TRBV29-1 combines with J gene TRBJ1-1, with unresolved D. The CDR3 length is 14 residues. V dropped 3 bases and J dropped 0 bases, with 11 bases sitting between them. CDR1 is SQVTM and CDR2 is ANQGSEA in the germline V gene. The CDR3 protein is CSVDSKFMNTEAFF. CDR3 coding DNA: TGCAGCGTTGACAGCAAGTTCATGAACACTGAAGCTTTCTTT.

The CDR3 DNA sequence: TGTGCCTGGAGTGGGGGACTGGGGGGCGTTGGTACGCAGTATTTT. As protein: CAWSGGLGGVGTQYF. This chain links TRBV30 with TRBJ2-3; D tentatively fits TRBD1 or TRBD2 (6 bases each). V was shortened by 1 base and J by 8 bases, with 19 bases between the two germline ends. The CDR3 is made up of 15 amino acids. CDR1 GTSNPN and CDR2 SVGIG come from the germline V gene (reference sequence). Full variable domain (outside the CDR3, taken from reference TRBV30 and TRBJ2-3): SQTIHQWPATLVQPVGSPLSLECTVEGTSNPNLYWYRQAAGRGLQLLFYSVGIGQISSEVPQNLSASRPQDRQFILSSKKLLLSDSGFYLCAWSGGLGGVGTQYFGPGTRLTVL.

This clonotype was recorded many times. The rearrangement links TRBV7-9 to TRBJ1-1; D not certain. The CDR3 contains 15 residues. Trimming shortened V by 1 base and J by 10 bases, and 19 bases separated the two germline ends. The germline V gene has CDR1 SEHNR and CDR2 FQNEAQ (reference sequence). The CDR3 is CASSLEIGDLGRAFF. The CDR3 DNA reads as TGTGCCAGCAGCTTAGAGATCGGAGATCTCGGTCGAGCTTTCTTT.

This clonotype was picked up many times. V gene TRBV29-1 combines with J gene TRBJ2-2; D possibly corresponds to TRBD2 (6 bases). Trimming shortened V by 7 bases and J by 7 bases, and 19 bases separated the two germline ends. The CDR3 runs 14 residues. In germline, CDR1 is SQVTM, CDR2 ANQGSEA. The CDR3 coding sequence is TGCAGCGCCGGCGGGGTCTCCGAAGGCGGGGAGCTGTTTTTT. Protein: CSAGGVSEGGELFF.

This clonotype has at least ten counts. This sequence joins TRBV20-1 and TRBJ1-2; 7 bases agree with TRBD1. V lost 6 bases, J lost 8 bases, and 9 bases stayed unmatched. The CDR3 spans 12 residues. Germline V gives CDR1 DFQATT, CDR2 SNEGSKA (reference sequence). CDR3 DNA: TGCAGTGCGCCCAAGGGGGCGCAAGGCTACACCTTC. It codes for CSAPKGAQGYTF.

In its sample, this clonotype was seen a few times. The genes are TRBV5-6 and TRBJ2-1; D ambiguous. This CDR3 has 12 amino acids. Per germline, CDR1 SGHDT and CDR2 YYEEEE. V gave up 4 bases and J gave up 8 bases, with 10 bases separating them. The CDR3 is CASSPGLHEQFF. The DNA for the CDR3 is TGTGCCAGCAGCCCGGGTCTCCATGAGCAGTTCTTC.

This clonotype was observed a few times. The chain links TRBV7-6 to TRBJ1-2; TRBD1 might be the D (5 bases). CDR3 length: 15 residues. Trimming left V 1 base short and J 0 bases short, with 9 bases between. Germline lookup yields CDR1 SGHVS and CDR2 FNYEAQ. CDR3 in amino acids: CASSLGQQANYGYTF. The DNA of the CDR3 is TGTGCCAGCAGCTTAGGACAGCAAGCTAACTATGGCTACACCTTC.

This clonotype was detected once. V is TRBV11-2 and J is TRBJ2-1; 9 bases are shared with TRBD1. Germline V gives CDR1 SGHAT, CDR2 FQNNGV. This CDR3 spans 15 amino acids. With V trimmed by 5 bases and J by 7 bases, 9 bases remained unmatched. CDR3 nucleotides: TGTGCCAGCAGCCTACTCGGGACAGGGATGAATGAGCAGTTCTTC. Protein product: CASSLLGTGMNEQFF.